This entry features one T cell receptor (beta chain) sequence. Its specificity is unknown. Germline assignment: CDR1 SNHLY and CDR2 FYNNEI. V was shortened by 6 bases and J by 2 bases, with 14 bases between the two germline ends. This CDR3 comprises 15 residues. The data are from a study of beta chain features in type 1 diabetes. Study-wide background: Similarity in age, gender and cell yields was seen between patients and healthy donors. General study findings and limits: The study found moderately but significantly shorter TCRB CDR3s in all four CD4+ subsets of Type 1 diabetes patients. The study notes PCR might favor shorter templates equally in patients and controls. Whether HLA type influences TCRB rearrangement remained unresolved here.

Isolated RNA was reverse transcribed in full, so expressed TCRB transcripts were sequenced. Only in-frame clones appear in the TCRdb table, and some are missing; sequencing was by immunoSEQ multiplex PCR. The repertoire holds almost 350,000 clones, roughly 8.8% seen once, with around 1% in the top ten. Roughly 110 mL of blood, on average, came from one heparinised draw per donor. The chain combines TRBV2 with TRBJ1-5; D gene unclear. Sequencing was done on a sample of central memory CD4+ T cells from blood. The origin of this receptor is a man younger than 40 with type 1 diabetes. CDR3 coding DNA: TGTGCCAGCAGGAAAGGGCCAGCCGGCAATCAGCCCCAGCATTTT. Encoded protein: CASRKGPAGNQPQHF.